This section outlines one T cell receptor beta chain sequence together with its context. The sample originates from a study of blood T cell repertoires in COVID-19. Whole-study context: The samples span acute and convalescent COVID-19 from the United States, Italy and Spain. Sources were T cells, B-cell-depleted T cells, or PBMCs; the material itself was cDNA or gDNA.

Method: immunoSEQ multiplex PCR; TCRdb's copy keeps in-frame clones and lacks some. The table lists around 100,000 clones, about 89% of them singletons, with roughly 0.99% in the top ten. Losses at the gene ends were 0 bases for V and 5 bases for J; bases not matched to a gene: 7. The CDR3 is made up of 17 amino acids. The V gene's germline CDR1 is MGHRA and CDR2 YSYEKL. Material: peripheral blood. The rearrangement links TRBV4-1 to TRBJ2-3; TRBD2 aligns across 11 bases. This sequence was found in a man in his sixties with acute or convalescent COVID-19. CDR3 nucleotides: TGCGCCAGCAGCCAAGAATGGCTAGCGGGAGGAGTAGATACGCAGTATTTT. It yields the protein CASSQEWLAGGVDTQYF.